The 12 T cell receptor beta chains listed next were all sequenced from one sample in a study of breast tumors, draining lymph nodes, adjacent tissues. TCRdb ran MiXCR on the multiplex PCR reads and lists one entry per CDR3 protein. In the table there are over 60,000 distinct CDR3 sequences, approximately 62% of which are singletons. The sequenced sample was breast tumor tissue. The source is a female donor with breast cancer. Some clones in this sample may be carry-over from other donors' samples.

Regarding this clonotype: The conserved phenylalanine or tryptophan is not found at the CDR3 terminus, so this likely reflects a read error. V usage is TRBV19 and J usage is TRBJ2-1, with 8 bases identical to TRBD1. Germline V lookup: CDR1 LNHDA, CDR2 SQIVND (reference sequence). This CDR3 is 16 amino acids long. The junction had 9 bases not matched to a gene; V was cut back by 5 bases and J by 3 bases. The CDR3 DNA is TGTGCCAGTAGTGAAGCCGGGACAGGCCTCTACAATGAGCAGTTCTCC. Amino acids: CASSEAGTGLYNEQFS.

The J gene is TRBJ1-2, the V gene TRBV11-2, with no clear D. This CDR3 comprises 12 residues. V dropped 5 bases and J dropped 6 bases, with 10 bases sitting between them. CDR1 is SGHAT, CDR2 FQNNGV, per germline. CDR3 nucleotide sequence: TGTGCCAGCAGCCTACGACTGGATGGCTACACCTTC. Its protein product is CASSLRLDGYTF.

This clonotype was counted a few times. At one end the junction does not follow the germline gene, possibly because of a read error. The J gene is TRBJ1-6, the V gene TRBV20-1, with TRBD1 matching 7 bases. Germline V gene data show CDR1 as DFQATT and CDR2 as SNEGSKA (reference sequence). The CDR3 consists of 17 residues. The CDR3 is CSARDPIQGRRSSPLHF. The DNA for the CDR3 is TGCAGTGCTCGAGACCCCATACAGGGGAGGAGAAGTTCACCCCTCCACTTT.

The CDR3 DNA reads TGTGCCACCAGTGATTTTCGAGACCCTCGGCAGTTCTTC. Its protein is CATSDFRDPRQFF. The chain carries TRBV24-1 and TRBJ2-1; no reliable D call. V lost 1 base to trimming and J lost 12 bases, with 12 bases between them. Germline assignment: CDR1 KGHDR and CDR2 SFDVKD. The CDR3 runs to 13 residues.

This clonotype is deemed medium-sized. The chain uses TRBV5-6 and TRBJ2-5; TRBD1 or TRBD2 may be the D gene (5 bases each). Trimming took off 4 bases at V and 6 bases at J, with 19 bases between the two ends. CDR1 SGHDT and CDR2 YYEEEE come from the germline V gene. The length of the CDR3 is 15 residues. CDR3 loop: CASSSIDTGLKTQYF. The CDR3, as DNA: TGTGCCAGCAGCAGCATTGACACGGGGCTCAAGACCCAGTACTTC. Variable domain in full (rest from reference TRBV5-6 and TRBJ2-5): DAGVTQSPTHLIKTRGQQVTLRCSPKSGHDTVSWYQQALGQGPQFIFQYYEEEERQRGNFPDRFSGHQFPNYSSELNVNALLLGDSALYLCASSSIDTGLKTQYFGPGTRLLVL.

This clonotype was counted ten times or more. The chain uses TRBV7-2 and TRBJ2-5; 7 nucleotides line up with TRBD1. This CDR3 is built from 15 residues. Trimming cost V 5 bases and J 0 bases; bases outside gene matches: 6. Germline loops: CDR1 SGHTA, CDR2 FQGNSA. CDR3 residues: CASSHRTGNQETQYF. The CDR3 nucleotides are TGTGCCAGCAGCCACCGGACAGGCAACCAAGAGACCCAGTACTTC.

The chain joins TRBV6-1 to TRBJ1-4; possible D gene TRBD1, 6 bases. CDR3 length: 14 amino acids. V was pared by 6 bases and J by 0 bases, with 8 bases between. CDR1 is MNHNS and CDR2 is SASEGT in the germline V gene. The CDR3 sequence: CASRTGTTNEKLFF. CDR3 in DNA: TGTGCCAGCAGGACAGGAACAACTAATGAAAAACTGTTTTTT.

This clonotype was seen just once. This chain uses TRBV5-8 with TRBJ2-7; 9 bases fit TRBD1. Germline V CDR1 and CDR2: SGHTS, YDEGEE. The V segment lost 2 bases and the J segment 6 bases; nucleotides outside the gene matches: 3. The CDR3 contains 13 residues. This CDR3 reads CASSLDRGSEQYF. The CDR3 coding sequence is TGTGCCAGCAGCTTAGACAGGGGGTCCGAGCAGTACTTC.

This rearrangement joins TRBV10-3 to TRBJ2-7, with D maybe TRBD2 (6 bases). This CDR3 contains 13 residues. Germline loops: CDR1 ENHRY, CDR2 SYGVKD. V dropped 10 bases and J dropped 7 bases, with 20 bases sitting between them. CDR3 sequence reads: CATRRSLGGEQYF. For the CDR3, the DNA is TGTGCCACCAGGCGATCGTTGGGGGGAGAGCAGTACTTC.

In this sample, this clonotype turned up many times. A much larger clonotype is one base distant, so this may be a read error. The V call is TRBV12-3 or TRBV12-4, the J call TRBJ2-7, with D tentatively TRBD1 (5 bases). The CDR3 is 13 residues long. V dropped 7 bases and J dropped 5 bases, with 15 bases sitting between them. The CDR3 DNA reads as TGTGCCAGCACCAGCCAGGGCTTCGACGAGCAGTACTTC. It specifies CASTSQGFDEQYF.

The CDR3 DNA sequence: TGTGCCACCAGTGAGGGGGGGACAGGGTCTCAAGAGACCCAGTACTTC. Translated: CATSEGGTGSQETQYF. The chain recombines TRBV24-1 with TRBJ2-5, with 9 bases lining up with TRBD1. The junction had 7 bases not matched to a gene; V was cut back by 4 bases and J by 2 bases. The length of the CDR3 is 16 residues. Germline V lookup: CDR1 KGHDR, CDR2 SFDVKD.

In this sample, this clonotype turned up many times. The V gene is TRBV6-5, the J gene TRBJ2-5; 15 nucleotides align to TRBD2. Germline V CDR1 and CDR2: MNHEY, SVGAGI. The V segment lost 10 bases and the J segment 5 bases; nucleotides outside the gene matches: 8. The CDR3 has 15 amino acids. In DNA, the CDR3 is TGTGCCACCAGGACTAGCGGGAGGGCCGGGGAGACCCAGTACTTC. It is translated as CATRTSGRAGETQYF.